These 16 T cell receptor beta chains originate from one sample sequenced in a study of blood T cells in healthy people across ages (dated by TCRdb to between 2015 and 2017). The library was generated by 5' RACE. TCRdb lists the instrument as Illumina HiSeq 2500. The second PCR ran for roughly 7 to 12 cycles and used a J-beta primer mix along with a sample-barcoded 5' primer. TCRdb trimmed public reads at Q25 via fastp, called clones via MiXCR and kept in-frame beta chains. All rows with the same CDR3 protein become a single entry with the most common DNA and genes. The sample table holds about 1.4 million distinct CDR3 sequences, of which approximately 59% were seen once. More than 6% of the sample is taken by the ten largest. Sequences were obtained from blood. Receptor source: a man in his late teens or twenties in good health.

The chain combines TRBV5-1 with TRBJ2-3; D unresolved. With 6 bases removed from V and 2 bases from J, the gap between germline ends came to 10 bases. The CDR3 consists of 13 residues. Germline V gene data show CDR1 as SGHRS and CDR2 as YFSETQ. The chain's CDR3 is CASTTTSTDTQYF. As DNA, the CDR3 is TGCGCCAGCACAACCACCTCCACAGATACGCAGTATTTT.

This clonotype was observed a handful of times. The rearrangement uses TRBV12-3 or TRBV12-4 and TRBJ1-5; the match to TRBD1 covers 7 bases. The CDR3 length is 16 residues. J lost 6 bases, V lost 3 bases, and 11 bases had no gene match. CDR3 in amino acids: CASSLWTGSRGQPQHF. In nucleotides, the CDR3 is TGTGCCAGCAGTTTGTGGACAGGATCTAGGGGTCAGCCCCAGCATTTT.

The V gene is TRBV4-2, the J gene TRBJ2-5; D perhaps matches TRBD2 (5 bases). Germline lookup yields CDR1 LGHNA and CDR2 YNFKEQ. The CDR3 consists of 14 residues. V shed 0 bases and J shed 3 bases, with 8 bases lying between them. CDR3 region: CASSQEDFEETQYF. The CDR3 region has the DNA TGTGCCAGCAGCCAAGAGGACTTTGAAGAGACCCAGTACTTC.

The V and J genes are TRBV10-3 and TRBJ2-5; D might be TRBD1 (5 bases). CDR1 is ENHRY and CDR2 is SYGVKD in the germline V gene. Trimming pared 3 bases from V and 3 bases from J, leaving 8 bases between. This CDR3 contains 13 residues. DNA for the CDR3: TGTGCCATCAGTGAACAGGTAGAAGAGACCCAGTACTTC. It is translated as CAISEQVEETQYF.

With regard to this clonotype: A junction boundary mismatches the germline segment, possibly from a read error. V usage is TRBV20-1 and J usage is TRBJ2-7, with 8 nucleotides matching TRBD2. This CDR3 region has 14 residues. Germline values: CDR1 DFQATT, CDR2 SNEGSKA (reference sequence). The CDR3: CSAGDSGEAYEQYF. DNA for the CDR3: TGCAGTGCTGGAGATAGCGGGGAGGCCTACGAGCAGTACTTC.

This clonotype was found a few times. This chain joins TRBV20-1 and TRBJ2-5; TRBD2 aligns across 9 bases. Germline V CDR1 and CDR2: DFQATT, SNEGSKA (reference sequence). The CDR3 has 17 residues. V was clipped by 6 bases and J by 5 bases; unmatched bases: 19. CDR3 sequence: CSAPDQTLAGRIETQYF. The CDR3 DNA follows: TGCAGTGCGCCAGACCAAACGCTAGCGGGAAGGATCGAGACCCAGTACTTC.

This clonotype showed up just once. The chain combines TRBV12-3 or TRBV12-4 with TRBJ1-1, with 7 bases that match TRBD1. The trim removed 5 bases at V and 1 base at J, leaving 13 bases unmatched. The CDR3 is 17 residues long. Here the CDR3 reads CASSPTGRPFKNTEAFF. The CDR3 coding sequence is TGTGCCAGCAGTCCGACAGGGCGCCCCTTCAAGAACACTGAAGCTTTCTTT.

The V and J genes are TRBV10-3 and TRBJ1-2, with D uncertain. Trimming took 8 bases from V and 8 from J, leaving 12 bases between them. From germline, CDR1 is ENHRY and CDR2 SYGVKD. The CDR3 sequence is 11 residues long. The CDR3 DNA is TGTGCCATCGGACGCGATGGGGGCTACACCTTC. Its protein is CAIGRDGGYTF.

This clonotype appeared once. The rearrangement joins TRBV28 to TRBJ1-5; D is perhaps TRBD1 (6 bases). The germline gives CDR1 MDHEN, CDR2 SYDVKM. This CDR3 comprises 15 residues. V was shortened by 2 bases and J by 3 bases, with 11 bases between the two germline ends. The CDR3 bases are TGTGCCAGCAGTTTAAGGGGGATAGTCAATCAGCCCCAGCATTTT. Translating gives CASSLRGIVNQPQHF.

This clonotype was seen a handful of times. V gene TRBV5-5 combines with J gene TRBJ1-1; D remains ambiguous. Germline CDR1 SGHKS, CDR2 YYEKEE (reference sequence). The CDR3 consists of 14 residues. Trimming stripped 0 bases from V and 0 bases from J, with 6 bases between. The CDR3 DNA follows: TGTGCCAGCAGCTTGGGCGCGATGAACACTGAAGCTTTCTTT. Protein product: CASSLGAMNTEAFF.

The gene calls are TRBV20-1 and TRBJ1-1; no clear D. Germline V CDR1 and CDR2: DFQATT, SNEGSKA (reference sequence). This CDR3 has 11 amino acids. With 4 bases removed from V and 1 base from J, the gap between germline ends came to 4 bases. The CDR3 reads CSANQNTEAFF. CDR3 nucleotide sequence: TGCAGTGCTAACCAGAACACTGAAGCTTTCTTT.

This rearrangement joins TRBV6-5 to TRBJ2-5, with TRBD2 as a possible D gene (6 bases). TRBJ2-7 matches the DNA end more closely, so the J call is doubtful. CDR1 is MNHEY and CDR2 is SVGAGI in the germline V gene. The CDR3 runs to 13 residues. CDR3 sequence reads: CASSYSLGGEQYF. The CDR3 nucleotides are TGTGCCAGCAGTTACTCGTTGGGGGGCGAGCAGTACTTC.

The V gene is TRBV4-1, the J gene TRBJ2-7, with a possible D match to TRBD1 (6 bases). Germline CDR1 and CDR2: MGHRA and YSYEKL. The CDR3 loop spans 14 amino acids. V lost 2 bases to trimming and J lost 6 bases, with 14 bases between them. CDR3 sequence (DNA): TGCGCCAGCAGCCAACGCCTGACCAGGGGCGAGCAGTACTTC. Translation: CASSQRLTRGEQYF.

The V call is TRBV13, the J call TRBJ1-1; TRBD1 might be the D (6 bases). The germline gives CDR1 PRHDT, CDR2 FYEKMQ (reference sequence). Between the trimmed V and J ends, which lost 3 bases and 1 base, there was a span of 12 bases. The CDR3 spans 15 residues. As DNA, the CDR3 is TGTGCCAGCAGCTTCAGGGGACCGAGGAACACTGAAGCTTTCTTT. Its protein product is CASSFRGPRNTEAFF.

This sequence joins TRBV6-6 and TRBJ1-6; the D is unclear. Trimming removed 6 bases at V and 9 bases at J, with 12 bases between. This CDR3 is 13 amino acids long. Germline CDR1 reads MNHNY; CDR2 reads SVGAGI (reference sequence). The DNA for the CDR3 is TGTGCCAGCAGCCCAAAGGAGAGTTCACCCCTCCACTTT. Residues: CASSPKESSPLHF.

This chain joins TRBV4-3 and TRBJ1-6; perhaps TRBD1 as D (5 bases). The CDR3 totals 16 residues. In germline, CDR1 is LGHNA, CDR2 YSLEER. The ends were cut back, 1 base at V and 0 bases at J, with 7 bases in the middle. The CDR3 nucleotides read TGCGCCAGCAGCCAAGCCGGGACCTCCTATAATTCACCCCTCCACTTT. Protein sequence: CASSQAGTSYNSPLHF.